The table lists the clone carrying this T cell receptor (beta chain) with a count of one. The entry originates in a study of blood T cell repertoires in COVID-19. Source study methods: Scientists estimated how many nucleated cells there were by amplifying reference gene primers. Sequencing was performed with immunoSEQ multiplex PCR; in TCRdb, only in-frame clones are kept and a portion is missing. The V and J calls and clone size were taken over from that table, and D and trimming were inferred from the DNA. This table has approximately 270,000 clones, roughly 85% appearing once. Germline V lookup: CDR1 SGHAT, CDR2 FQNNGV. The CDR3 runs to 14 residues. J gave up 4 bases and V 4 bases, and 3 bases lay outside the gene matches.

The chain carries TRBV11-2 and TRBJ1-3; 8 bases agree with TRBD1. Source material: peripheral blood. The sequence was collected from a woman between 65 and 79 years old with acute or convalescent COVID-19. This chain's CDR3 is CASSSTGVGNTIYF. In nucleotides, the CDR3 is TGTGCCAGCAGCTCGACAGGGGTCGGAAACACCATATATTTT. Together with reference TRBV11-2 and TRBJ1-3, the CDR3 gives the full variable domain: EAGVAQSPRYKIIEKRQSVAFWCNPISGHATLYWYQQILGQGPKLLIQFQNNGVVDDSQLPKDRFSAERLKGVDSTLKIQPAKLEDSAVYLCASSSTGVGNTIYFGEGSWLTVV.